These T cell receptor beta chains were read from a single sample in a study of T cells in Graves' hyperthyroidism and ophthalmopathy. TCRdb itself ran the multiplex PCR reads through MiXCR, one entry per CDR3 protein. Seen here are hundreds of thousands of distinct CDR3 sequences, 20% observed once, and the top ten hold less than 55%. Sequencing was done on a sample of blood. The receptors were gathered from a middle-aged man with Graves' ophthalmopathy. Each CDR3 is given with its conserved first and last residue. Each record gives: J gene, D gene, clone size, V gene, CDR3 protein, CDR3 DNA. A D gene is named only where the DNA matches it firmly. Only part of the rows carry a size: once, few, many, or a class if the clone is expanded.

J: TRBJ1-1
D: .
size: many
V: TRBV27
CDR3: CASNFRGAGSRRAFF
DNA: TGTGCCAGCAACTTCCGGGGGGCTGGAAGTAGACGAGCTTTCTTT

J: TRBJ2-2
D: TRBD2
size: few
V: TRBV30
CDR3: CAWKGGSGSPSGELFF
DNA: TGTGCCTGGAAGGGGGGTAGCGGGAGTCCTTCCGGGGAGCTGTTTTTT

J: TRBJ1-5
D: TRBD1
size: few
V: TRBV5-6
CDR3: CASSLRDRADQPQHF
DNA: TGTGCCAGCAGCTTGAGGGACAGGGCAGATCAGCCCCAGCATTTT

J: TRBJ2-7
D: TRBD2
size: many
V: TRBV30
CDR3: CAWSGLAGSTYEQYF
DNA: TGTGCCTGGAGTGGACTAGCGGGGAGCACCTACGAGCAGTACTTC

J: TRBJ2-1
D: .
size: many
V: TRBV20-1
CDR3: CSARDQRGPMDEQFF
DNA: TGCAGTGCTAGAGATCAGAGAGGGCCTATGGATGAGCAGTTCTTC

J: TRBJ2-1
D: TRBD2
size: .
V: TRBV6-2/TRBV6-3
CDR3: CASRKGLAGVSYNEQFF
DNA: TGTGCCAGCCGGAAGGGACTAGCGGGAGTTTCCTACAATGAGCAGTTCTTC

J: TRBJ1-5
D: .
size: .
V: TRBV20-1
CDR3: CSASLEGSNQPQHF
DNA: TGCAGTGCTAGCCTCGAGGGGAGCAATCAGCCCCAGCATTTT

J: TRBJ2-1
D: TRBD1
size: many
V: TRBV2
CDR3: CASRVTGGTNEQFF
DNA: TGTGCCAGCAGAGTAACAGGGGGAACGAATGAGCAGTTCTTC

J: TRBJ1-5
D: .
size: many
V: TRBV11-2
CDR3: CASSLSQGGNQPQHF
DNA: TGTGCCAGCAGCTTATCTCAGGGAGGCAATCAGCCCCAGCATTTT

J: TRBJ1-5
D: .
size: .
V: TRBV2
CDR3: CASSEGAYSNQPQHF
DNA: TGTGCCAGCAGTGAAGGGGCATATAGCAATCAGCCCCAGCATTTT

J: TRBJ2-3
D: .
size: many
V: TRBV12-3/TRBV12-4
CDR3: CASRLQGRPGGSTDTQYF
DNA: TGTGCCAGCAGGCTACAGGGTCGGCCGGGAGGAAGCACAGATACGCAGTATTTT

J: TRBJ1-2
D: .
size: few
V: TRBV3-1
CDR3: CASSQDVRSLQKNGYTF
DNA: TGTGCCAGCAGCCAAGATGTCAGGTCGCTACAAAAGAATGGCTACACCTTC

J: TRBJ1-3
D: .
size: .
V: TRBV18
CDR3: CASSPKSADSGNTIYF
DNA: TGTGCCAGCTCACCGAAGTCGGCAGACTCTGGAAACACCATATATTTT

J: TRBJ2-3
D: .
size: few
V: TRBV2
CDR3: CASSLEGLASQYF
DNA: TGTGCCAGCAGTTTGGAGGGGCTGGCGTCGCAGTATTTT

J: TRBJ2-3
D: TRBD2
size: few
V: TRBV30
CDR3: CAWSVRAGGIDHTDTQYF
DNA: TGTGCCTGGAGTGTACGGGCGGGAGGGATTGACCACACAGATACGCAGTATTTT

J: TRBJ2-1
D: .
size: .
V: TRBV6-1
CDR3: CANTRETYNEQFF
DNA: TGTGCCAACACTCGGGAAACCTACAATGAGCAGTTCTTC

J: TRBJ1-1
D: .
size: .
V: TRBV11-2
CDR3: CASTQLRGAGTEAFF
DNA: TGTGCCAGCACCCAACTCAGGGGCGCGGGAACTGAAGCTTTCTTT

J: TRBJ2-5
D: .
size: .
V: TRBV19
CDR3: CASDSGGSGLPQETQYF
DNA: TGTGCCAGTGACTCAGGTGGTAGCGGTCTCCCACAAGAGACCCAGTACTTC